Sequencing of this TCR beta chain was carried out in a study of blood T cell repertoires in COVID-19. At the level of the study: The analysed material was cDNA or gDNA that came from T cells, B-cell-depleted T cells, or PBMCs.

The CDR3 covers 13 residues. Germline lookup yields CDR1 SNHLY and CDR2 FYNNEI. V lost 7 bases and J lost 5, with 14 bases in between. Sequencing used immunoSEQ multiplex PCR; TCRdb keeps in-frame clones, though not all of them. Here the sample spans fewer than 200,000 clones, 70% to 90% being singletons. The TCR originated in a man in his forties or fifties who had recovered from COVID-19. Sample: peripheral blood. This chain uses TRBV2 with TRBJ2-5; D is possibly TRBD2 (5 bases). The CDR3 bases are TGTGCCAGCACCCGAACCCGGGGTGAGACCCAGTACTTC. This gives the protein CASTRTRGETQYF.